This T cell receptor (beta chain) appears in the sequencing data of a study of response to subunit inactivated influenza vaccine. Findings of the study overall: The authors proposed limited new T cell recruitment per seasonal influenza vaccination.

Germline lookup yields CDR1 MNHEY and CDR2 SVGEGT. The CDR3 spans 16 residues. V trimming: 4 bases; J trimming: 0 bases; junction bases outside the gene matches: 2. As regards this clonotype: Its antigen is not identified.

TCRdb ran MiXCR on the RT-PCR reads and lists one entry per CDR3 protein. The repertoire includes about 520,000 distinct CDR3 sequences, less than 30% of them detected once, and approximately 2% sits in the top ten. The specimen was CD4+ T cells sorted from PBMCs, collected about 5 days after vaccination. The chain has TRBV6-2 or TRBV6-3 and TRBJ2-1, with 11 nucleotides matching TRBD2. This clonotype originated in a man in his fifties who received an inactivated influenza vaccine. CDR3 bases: TGTGCCAGCAGTTGGACTAGCGGGCGCTCCTACAATGAGCAGTTCTTC. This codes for CASSWTSGRSYNEQFF.